The 18 T cell receptor beta chains given below trace back to one sample, sequenced in a study of OX40 agonist ivuxolimab in advanced cancers. The table came from immunoSEQ multiplex PCR; TCRdb's copy has only in-frame clones and leaves some out. This repertoire shows approximately 35,000 clones, 70% to 85% found once; its top ten account for 11%. The sample was CD4+ or CD8+ T cells sorted from blood, taken in a trial of the OX40 agonist ivuxolimab. These receptors came from an adult with an advanced solid tumor such as melanoma, head and neck, liver or kidney cancer.

The chain links TRBV5-1 to TRBJ1-4, with D unclear. CDR1 is SGHRS and CDR2 is YFSETQ in the germline V gene. V lost 0 bases, J lost 9 bases, and 9 bases lay in between. CDR3 length equals 13 residues. CDR3 residues: CASSLESGKKLFF. The CDR3, as DNA: TGCGCCAGCAGCTTGGAATCGGGGAAAAAACTGTTTTTT.

CDR3 coding DNA: TGCGCCAGCAGCTTGGAGGTCGGAAGAGAGACCCAGTACTTC. Amino acid sequence: CASSLEVGRETQYF. The chain carries TRBV5-1 and TRBJ2-5, with unresolved D. The ends were cut back, 0 bases at V and 4 bases at J, with 10 bases in the middle. The CDR3 consists of 14 residues. The germline gives CDR1 SGHRS, CDR2 YFSETQ.

The CDR3 loop reads CASSVGLAGGTDTQYF. The CDR3 DNA sequence: TGTGCCAGCAGCGTAGGACTAGCGGGGGGCACAGATACGCAGTATTTT. V usage is TRBV7-7 and J usage is TRBJ2-3; 13 bases match TRBD2. From germline, CDR1 is SSHAT and CDR2 FNYEAQ (reference sequence). Unmatched junction bases numbered 3, after V lost 5 bases and J lost 1 base. CDR3 length: 16 amino acids. The complete variable domain, with remaining parts taken from reference TRBV7-7 and TRBJ2-3, reads GAGVSQSPRYKVTKRGQDVTLRCDPISSHATLYWYQQALGQGPEFLTYFNYEAQPDKSGLPSDRFSAERPEGSISTLTIQRTEQRDSAMYRCASSVGLAGGTDTQYFGPGTRLTVL.

Remarks on this clone: The limits of the CDR3 on the DNA are not certain, so only TCRdb's listed CDR3 is given. The chain is built from TRBV6-5 and TRBJ1-1. The CDR3 is 11 residues long, counting both termini. Germline V gene data show CDR1 as MNHEY and CDR2 as SVGAGI. The CDR3 reads CASSSSTEAFF.

The chain is built from TRBV5-4 and TRBJ1-1; no firm D call. The V end lost 1 base, the J end lost 6 bases, and 7 bases lay between the germline ends. The CDR3 runs to 12 residues. Per the germline V gene, CDR1 is SGHNT and CDR2 is YYREEE (reference sequence). In nucleotides, the CDR3 is TGTGCCAGCAGCTTGTACGGGGCTGAAGCTTTCTTT. Translating gives CASSLYGAEAFF.

The CDR3 bases are TGTGCCAGCAGCAAAGAACGCAGGGGACAGGGGGTATCCGGGGCCAACGTCCTGACTTTC. This translates into CASSKERRGQGVSGANVLTF. The chain employs TRBV21-1 and TRBJ2-6; TRBD1 is taken as the D call from the table, unchecked against the DNA. TRBV21-1 is reported as a pseudogene. The CDR3 has 20 residues.

The chain couples TRBV5-8 to TRBJ2-1, with 9 bases aligning to TRBD2. Germline loops: CDR1 SGHTS, CDR2 YDEGEE. V was pared by 4 bases and J by 7 bases, with 3 bases of the junction left unmatched. This CDR3 is built from 13 residues. The CDR3 nucleotides read TGTGCCAGCAGCCTTACTAGCGGGAATGAGCAGTTCTTC. It codes for CASSLTSGNEQFF. The entire variable domain, with the rest obtained from reference TRBV5-8 and TRBJ2-1, is as follows: EAGVTQSPTHLIKTRGQQATLRCSPISGHTSVYWYQQALGLGLQFLLWYDEGEERNRGNFPPRFSGRQFPNYSSELNVNALELEDSALYLCASSLTSGNEQFFGPGTRLTVL.

This clone was seen a single time. The gene calls are TRBV7-9 and TRBJ2-7; no firm D call. Germline lookup yields CDR1 SEHNR and CDR2 FQNEAQ (reference sequence). The CDR3 has 14 amino acids. V was pared by 6 bases and J by 4 bases, with 16 bases between. CDR3 coding DNA: TGTGCCAGCAGTCGCCTAGGGCCTTCGTACGAGCAGTACTTC. Translation gives CASSRLGPSYEQYF.

The chain joins TRBV30 to TRBJ1-5; 7 nucleotides agree with TRBD1. CDR1 and CDR2 (germline): GTSNPN, SVGIG (reference sequence). V gave up 5 bases and J gave up 2 bases; unmatched junction bases: 3. The length of the CDR3 is 13 residues. CDR3 coding DNA: TGTGCCTGGGACAGGGCCCGCAATCAGCCCCAGCATTTT. The encoded protein is CAWDRARNQPQHF.

The chain carries TRBV6-5 and TRBJ1-1; D unresolved. The CDR3 runs 13 residues. The germline gives CDR1 MNHEY, CDR2 SVGAGI. V was cut by 4 bases and J by 4 bases, with 10 bases left in between. CDR3 residues: CASSLVVSTEAFF. CDR3 nucleotide sequence: TGTGCCAGCAGTTTGGTGGTATCCACTGAAGCTTTCTTT.

The gene calls are TRBV2 and TRBJ2-4; weak D call: TRBD2 (6 bases). Germline lookup yields CDR1 SNHLY and CDR2 FYNNEI. The CDR3 is 13 amino acids. Trimming took off 2 bases at V and 7 bases at J, with 9 bases between the two ends. CDR3 residues: CASSEKGRNIQYF. CDR3 DNA sequence: TGTGCCAGCAGTGAAAAGGGGAGGAACATTCAGTACTTC.

CDR3 nucleotides: TGTGCCAGCAGCTACAAGGCAACTAATGAAAAACTGTTTTTT. Protein sequence: CASSYKATNEKLFF. The chain links TRBV5-5 to TRBJ1-4, with D unclear. Per germline, CDR1 SGHKS and CDR2 YYEKEE (reference sequence). V lost 3 bases and J 0 bases, leaving 6 bases between the germline ends. The CDR3 has 14 amino acids. The whole variable domain, remainder taken from reference TRBV5-5 and TRBJ1-4, is DAGVTQSPTHLIKTRGQQVTLRCSPISGHKSVSWYQQVLGQGPQFIFQYYEKEERGRGNFPDRFSARQFPNYSSELNVNALLLGDSALYLCASSYKATNEKLFFGSGTQLSVL.

The chain is built from TRBV12-5 and TRBJ2-1, with a weak D call TRBD2 (6 bases). Germline lookup yields CDR1 LGHNT and CDR2 FRNRAP. The CDR3 loop spans 13 amino acids. Deletions cut 9 bases from V and 2 bases from J, with 11 bases between. The CDR3 here is CASSWGAYNEQFF. The DNA for the CDR3 is TGTGCTAGCAGCTGGGGGGCCTACAATGAGCAGTTCTTC.

The chain links TRBV30 to TRBJ1-2; D remains ambiguous. Germline CDR1 and CDR2: GTSNPN and SVGIG (reference sequence). The CDR3 is 14 amino acids. V shed 2 bases and J shed 5 bases, with 15 bases lying between them. The CDR3 spells CAWSPGFFVYGYTF. The CDR3, as DNA: TGTGCCTGGAGTCCTGGGTTCTTCGTGTATGGCTACACCTTC.

In this sample, this clone turned up a few times. This chain joins TRBV7-8 and TRBJ1-2, with D perhaps TRBD1 (5 bases). The CDR3 contains 13 residues. Trimming removed 5 bases at V and 2 bases at J, with 9 bases between. Germline-derived CDR1 and CDR2 are SGHVS and FQNEAQ. CDR3 DNA: TGTGCCAGCAGCCTCCAGGGAAACTATGGCTACACCTTC. Its protein is CASSLQGNYGYTF.

The chain couples TRBV29-1 to TRBJ2-5; 10 positions match TRBD1. CDR1 is SQVTM and CDR2 is ANQGSEA in the germline V gene. V gave up 8 bases and J gave up 5 bases; unmatched junction bases: 11. This CDR3 contains 14 residues. CDR3 loop: CSPRGGTGDETQYF. Written as DNA, the CDR3 is TGCAGCCCCCGCGGGGGGACAGGGGATGAGACCCAGTACTTC.

This clone was seen only a few times. V gene TRBV19 combines with J gene TRBJ1-5; D is unclear. This CDR3 has 13 residues. Trimming stripped 3 bases from V and 4 bases from J, with 7 bases between. The V gene's germline CDR1 is LNHDA and CDR2 SQIVND (reference sequence). The CDR3 sequence is CASSMRINQPQHF. The CDR3 DNA sequence: TGTGCCAGTAGTATGCGCATTAATCAGCCCCAGCATTTT.

The chain joins TRBV5-1 to TRBJ1-1, with D tentatively TRBD1 (5 bases). Trimming cost V 0 bases and J 5 bases, with 14 bases left between them. CDR1 and CDR2 (germline): SGHRS, YFSETQ. This CDR3 spans 15 amino acids. The DNA for the CDR3 is TGCGCCAGCAGCTTGGGTCTTCAGGAGGGGACTGAAGCTTTCTTT. It encodes CASSLGLQEGTEAFF.